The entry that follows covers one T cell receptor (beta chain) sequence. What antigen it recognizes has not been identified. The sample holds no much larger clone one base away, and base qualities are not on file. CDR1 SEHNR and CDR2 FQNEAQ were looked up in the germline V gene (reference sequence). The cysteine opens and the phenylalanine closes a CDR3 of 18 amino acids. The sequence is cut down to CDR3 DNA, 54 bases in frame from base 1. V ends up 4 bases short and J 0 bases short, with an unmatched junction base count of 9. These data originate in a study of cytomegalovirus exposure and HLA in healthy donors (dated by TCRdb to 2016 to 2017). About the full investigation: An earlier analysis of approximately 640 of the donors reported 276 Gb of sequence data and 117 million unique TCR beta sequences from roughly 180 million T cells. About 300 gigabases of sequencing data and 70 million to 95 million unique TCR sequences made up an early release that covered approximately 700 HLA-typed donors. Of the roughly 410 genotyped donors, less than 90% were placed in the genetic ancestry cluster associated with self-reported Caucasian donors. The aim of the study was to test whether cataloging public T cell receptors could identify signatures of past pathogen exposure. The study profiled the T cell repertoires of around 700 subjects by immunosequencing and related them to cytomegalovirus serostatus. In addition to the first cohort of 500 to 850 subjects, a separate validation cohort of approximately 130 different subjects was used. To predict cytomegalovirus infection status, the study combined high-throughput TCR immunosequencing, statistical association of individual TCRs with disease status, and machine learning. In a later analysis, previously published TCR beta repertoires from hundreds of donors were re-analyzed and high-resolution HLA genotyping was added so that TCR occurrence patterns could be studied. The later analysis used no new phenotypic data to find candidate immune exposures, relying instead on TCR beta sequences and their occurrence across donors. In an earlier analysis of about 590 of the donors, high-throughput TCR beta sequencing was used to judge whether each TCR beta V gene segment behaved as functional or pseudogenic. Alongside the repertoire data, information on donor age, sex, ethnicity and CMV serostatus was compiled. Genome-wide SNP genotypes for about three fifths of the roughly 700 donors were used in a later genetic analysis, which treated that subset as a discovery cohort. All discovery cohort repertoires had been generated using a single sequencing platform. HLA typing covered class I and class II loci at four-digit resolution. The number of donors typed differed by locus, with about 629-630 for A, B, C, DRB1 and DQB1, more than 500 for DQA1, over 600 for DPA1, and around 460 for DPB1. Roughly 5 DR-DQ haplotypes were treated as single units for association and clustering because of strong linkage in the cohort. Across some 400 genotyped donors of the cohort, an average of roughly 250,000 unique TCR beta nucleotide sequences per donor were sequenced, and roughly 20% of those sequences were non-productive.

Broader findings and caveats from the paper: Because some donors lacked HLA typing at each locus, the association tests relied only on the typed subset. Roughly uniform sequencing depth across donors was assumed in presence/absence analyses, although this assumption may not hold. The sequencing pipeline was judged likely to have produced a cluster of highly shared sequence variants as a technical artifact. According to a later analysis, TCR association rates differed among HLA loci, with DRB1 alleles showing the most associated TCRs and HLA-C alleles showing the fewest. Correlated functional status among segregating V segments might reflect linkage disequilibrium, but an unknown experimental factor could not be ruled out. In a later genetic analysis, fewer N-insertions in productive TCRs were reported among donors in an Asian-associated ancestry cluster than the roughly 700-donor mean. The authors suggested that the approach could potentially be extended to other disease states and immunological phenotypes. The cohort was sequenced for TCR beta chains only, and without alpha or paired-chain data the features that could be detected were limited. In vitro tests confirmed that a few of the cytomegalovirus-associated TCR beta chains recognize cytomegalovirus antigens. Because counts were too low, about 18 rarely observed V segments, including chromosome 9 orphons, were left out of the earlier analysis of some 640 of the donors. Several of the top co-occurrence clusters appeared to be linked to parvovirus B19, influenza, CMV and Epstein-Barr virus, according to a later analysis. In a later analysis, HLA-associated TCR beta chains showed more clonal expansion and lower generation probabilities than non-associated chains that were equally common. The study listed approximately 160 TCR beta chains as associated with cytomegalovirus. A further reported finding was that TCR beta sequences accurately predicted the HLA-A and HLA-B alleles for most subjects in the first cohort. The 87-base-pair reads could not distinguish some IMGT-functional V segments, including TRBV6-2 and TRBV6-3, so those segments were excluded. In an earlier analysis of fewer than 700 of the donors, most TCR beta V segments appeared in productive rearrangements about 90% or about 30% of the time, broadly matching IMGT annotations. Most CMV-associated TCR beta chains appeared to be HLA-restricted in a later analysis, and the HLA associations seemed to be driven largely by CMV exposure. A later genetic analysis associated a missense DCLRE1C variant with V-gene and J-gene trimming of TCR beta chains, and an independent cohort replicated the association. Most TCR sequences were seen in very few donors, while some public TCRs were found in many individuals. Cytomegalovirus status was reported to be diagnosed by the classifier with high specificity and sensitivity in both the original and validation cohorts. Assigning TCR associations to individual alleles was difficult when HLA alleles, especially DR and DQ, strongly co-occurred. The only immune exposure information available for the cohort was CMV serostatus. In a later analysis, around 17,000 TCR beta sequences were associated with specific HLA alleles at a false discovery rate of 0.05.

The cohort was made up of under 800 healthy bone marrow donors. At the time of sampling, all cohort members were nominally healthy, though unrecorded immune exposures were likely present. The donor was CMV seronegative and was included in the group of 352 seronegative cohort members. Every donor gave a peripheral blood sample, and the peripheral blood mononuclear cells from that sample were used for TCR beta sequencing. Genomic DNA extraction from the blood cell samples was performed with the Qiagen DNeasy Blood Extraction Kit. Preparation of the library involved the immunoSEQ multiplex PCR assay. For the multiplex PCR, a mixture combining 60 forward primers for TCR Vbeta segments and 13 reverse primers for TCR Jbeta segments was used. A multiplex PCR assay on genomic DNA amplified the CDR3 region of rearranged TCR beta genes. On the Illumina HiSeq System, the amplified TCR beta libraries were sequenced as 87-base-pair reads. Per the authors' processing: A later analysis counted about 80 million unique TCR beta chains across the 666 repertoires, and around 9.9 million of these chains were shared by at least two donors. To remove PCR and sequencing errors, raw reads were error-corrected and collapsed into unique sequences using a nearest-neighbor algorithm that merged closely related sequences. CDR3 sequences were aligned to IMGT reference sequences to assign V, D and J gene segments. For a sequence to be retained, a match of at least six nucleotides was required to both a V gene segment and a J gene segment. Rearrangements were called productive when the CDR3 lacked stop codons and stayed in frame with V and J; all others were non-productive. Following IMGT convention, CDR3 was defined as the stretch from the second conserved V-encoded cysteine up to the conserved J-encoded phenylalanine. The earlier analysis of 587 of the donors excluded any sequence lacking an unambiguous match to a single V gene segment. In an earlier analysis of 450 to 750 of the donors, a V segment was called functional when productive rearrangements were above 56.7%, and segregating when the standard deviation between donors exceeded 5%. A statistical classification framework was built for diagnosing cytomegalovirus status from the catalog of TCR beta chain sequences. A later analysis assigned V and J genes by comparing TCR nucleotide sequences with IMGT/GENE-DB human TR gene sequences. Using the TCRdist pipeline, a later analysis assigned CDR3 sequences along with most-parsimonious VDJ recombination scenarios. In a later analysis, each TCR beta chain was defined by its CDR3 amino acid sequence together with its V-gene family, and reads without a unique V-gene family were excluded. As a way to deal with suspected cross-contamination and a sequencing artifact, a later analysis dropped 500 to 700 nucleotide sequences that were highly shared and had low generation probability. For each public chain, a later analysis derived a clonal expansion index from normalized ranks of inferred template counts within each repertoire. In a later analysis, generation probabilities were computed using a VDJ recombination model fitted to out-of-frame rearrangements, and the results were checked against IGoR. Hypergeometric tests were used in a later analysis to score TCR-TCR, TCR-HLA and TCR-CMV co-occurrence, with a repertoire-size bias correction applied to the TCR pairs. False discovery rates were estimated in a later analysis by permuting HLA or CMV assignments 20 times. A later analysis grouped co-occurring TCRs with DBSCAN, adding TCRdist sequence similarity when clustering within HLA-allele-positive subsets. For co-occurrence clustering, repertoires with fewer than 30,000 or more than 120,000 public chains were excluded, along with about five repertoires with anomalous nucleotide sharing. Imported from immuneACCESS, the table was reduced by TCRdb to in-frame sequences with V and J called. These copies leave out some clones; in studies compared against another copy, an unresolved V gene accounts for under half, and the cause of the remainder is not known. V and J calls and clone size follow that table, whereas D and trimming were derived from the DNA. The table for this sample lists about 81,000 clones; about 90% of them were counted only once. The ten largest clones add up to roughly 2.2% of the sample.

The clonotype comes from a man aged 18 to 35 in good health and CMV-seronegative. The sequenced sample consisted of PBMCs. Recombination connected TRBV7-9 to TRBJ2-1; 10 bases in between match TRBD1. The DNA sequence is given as TGTGCCAGCAGCTCCGGGACAGGGGTAGGGACCTCCTACAATGAGCAGTTCTTC. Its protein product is CASSSGTGVGTSYNEQFF.